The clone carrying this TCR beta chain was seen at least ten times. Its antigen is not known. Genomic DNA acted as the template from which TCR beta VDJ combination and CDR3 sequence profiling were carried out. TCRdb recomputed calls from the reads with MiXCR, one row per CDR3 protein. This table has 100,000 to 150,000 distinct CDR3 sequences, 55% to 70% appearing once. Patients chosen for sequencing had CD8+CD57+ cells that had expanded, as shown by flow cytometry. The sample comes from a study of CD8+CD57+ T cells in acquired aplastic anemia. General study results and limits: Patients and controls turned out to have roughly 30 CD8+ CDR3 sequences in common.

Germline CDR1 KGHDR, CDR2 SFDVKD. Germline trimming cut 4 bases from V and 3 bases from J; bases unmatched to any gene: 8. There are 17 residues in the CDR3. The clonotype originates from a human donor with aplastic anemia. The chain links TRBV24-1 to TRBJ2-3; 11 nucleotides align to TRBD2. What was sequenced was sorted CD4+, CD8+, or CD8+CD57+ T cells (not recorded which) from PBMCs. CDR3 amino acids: CATSEPPGLADTDTQYF. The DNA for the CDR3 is TGTGCCACCAGTGAACCTCCGGGACTAGCGGATACAGATACGCAGTATTTT.